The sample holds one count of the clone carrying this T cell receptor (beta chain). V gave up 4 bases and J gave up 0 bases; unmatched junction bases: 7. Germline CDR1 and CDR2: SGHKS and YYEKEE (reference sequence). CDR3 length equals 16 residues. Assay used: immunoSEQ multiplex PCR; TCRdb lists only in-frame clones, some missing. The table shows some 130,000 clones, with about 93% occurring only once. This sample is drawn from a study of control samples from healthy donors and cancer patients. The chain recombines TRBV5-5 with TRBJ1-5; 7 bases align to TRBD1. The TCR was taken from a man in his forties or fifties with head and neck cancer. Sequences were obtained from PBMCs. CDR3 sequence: CASSLLGQISNQPQHF. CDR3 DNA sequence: TGTGCCAGCAGCCTCTTGGGACAGATTAGCAATCAGCCCCAGCATTTT.